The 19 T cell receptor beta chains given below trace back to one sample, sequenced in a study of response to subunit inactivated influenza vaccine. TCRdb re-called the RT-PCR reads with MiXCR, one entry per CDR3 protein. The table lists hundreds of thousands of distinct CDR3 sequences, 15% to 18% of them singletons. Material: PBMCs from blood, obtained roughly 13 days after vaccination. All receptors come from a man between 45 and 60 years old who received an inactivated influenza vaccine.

The CDR3 loop reads CASSFPGPSNQPQHF. The CDR3 bases are TGTGCCAGCAGTTTCCCTGGACCCAGCAATCAGCCCCAGCATTTT. The chain links TRBV28 to TRBJ1-5; D is ambiguous. Trimming left V 3 bases short and J 1 base short, with 10 bases between. CDR3 length: 15 amino acids. Per germline, CDR1 MDHEN and CDR2 SYDVKM.

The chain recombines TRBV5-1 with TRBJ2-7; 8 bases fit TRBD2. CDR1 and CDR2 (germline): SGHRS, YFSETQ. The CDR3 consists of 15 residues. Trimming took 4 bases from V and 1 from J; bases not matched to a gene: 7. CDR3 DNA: TGCGCCAGCAGCCCTGCGGGGGGAGGTTCCTACGAGCAGTACTTC. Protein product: CASSPAGGGSYEQYF.

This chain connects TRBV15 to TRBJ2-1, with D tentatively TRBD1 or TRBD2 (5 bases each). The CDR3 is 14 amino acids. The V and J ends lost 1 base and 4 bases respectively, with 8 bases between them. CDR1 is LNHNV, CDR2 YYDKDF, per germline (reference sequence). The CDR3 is CATSRAGRYNEQFF. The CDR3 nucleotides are TGTGCCACCAGCAGAGCGGGGCGATACAATGAGCAGTTCTTC.

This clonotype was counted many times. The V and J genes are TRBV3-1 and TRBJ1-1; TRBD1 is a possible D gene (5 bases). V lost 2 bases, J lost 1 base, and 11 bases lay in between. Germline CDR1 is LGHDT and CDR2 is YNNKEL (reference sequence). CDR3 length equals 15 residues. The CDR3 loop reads CASSQQGRGNTEAFF. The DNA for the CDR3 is TGTGCCAGCAGCCAACAGGGAAGGGGGAACACTGAAGCTTTCTTT.

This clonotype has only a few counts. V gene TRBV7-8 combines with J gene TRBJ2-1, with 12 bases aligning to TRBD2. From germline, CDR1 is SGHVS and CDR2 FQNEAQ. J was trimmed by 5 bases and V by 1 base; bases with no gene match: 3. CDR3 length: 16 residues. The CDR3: CASSLGTSGENNEQFF. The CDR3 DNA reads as TGTGCCAGCAGCTTAGGGACTAGCGGGGAGAACAATGAGCAGTTCTTC.

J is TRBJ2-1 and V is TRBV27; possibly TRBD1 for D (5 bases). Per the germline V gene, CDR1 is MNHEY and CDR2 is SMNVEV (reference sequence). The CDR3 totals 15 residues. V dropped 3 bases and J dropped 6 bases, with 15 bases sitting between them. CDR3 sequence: CASSLLVAGINEQFF. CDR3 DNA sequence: TGTGCCAGCAGTTTGCTAGTAGCAGGGATCAATGAGCAGTTCTTC.

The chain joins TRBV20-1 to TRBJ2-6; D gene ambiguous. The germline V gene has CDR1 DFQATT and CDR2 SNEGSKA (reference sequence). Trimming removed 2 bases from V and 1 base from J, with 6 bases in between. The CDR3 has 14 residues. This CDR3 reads CSARTQSGANVLTF. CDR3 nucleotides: TGCAGTGCTAGAACCCAGTCTGGGGCCAACGTCCTGACTTTC.

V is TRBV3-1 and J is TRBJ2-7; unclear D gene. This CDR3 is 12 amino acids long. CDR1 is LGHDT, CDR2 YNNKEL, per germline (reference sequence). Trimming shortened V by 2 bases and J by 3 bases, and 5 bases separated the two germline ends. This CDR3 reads CASSQINYEQYF. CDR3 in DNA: TGTGCCAGCAGCCAAATAAACTACGAGCAGTACTTC.

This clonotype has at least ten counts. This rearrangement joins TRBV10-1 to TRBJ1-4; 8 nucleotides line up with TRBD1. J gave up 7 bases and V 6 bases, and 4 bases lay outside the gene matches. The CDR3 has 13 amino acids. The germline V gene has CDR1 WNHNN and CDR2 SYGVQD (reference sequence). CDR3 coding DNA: TGCGCCAGCAGCGACAGGGGTAGTGAAAAACTGTTTTTT. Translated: CASSDRGSEKLFF.

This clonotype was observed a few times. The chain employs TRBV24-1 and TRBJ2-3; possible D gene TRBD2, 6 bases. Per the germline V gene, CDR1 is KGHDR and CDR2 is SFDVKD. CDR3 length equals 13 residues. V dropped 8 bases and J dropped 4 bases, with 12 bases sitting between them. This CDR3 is CATTGTRPDTQYF. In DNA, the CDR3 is TGTGCCACCACAGGGACTCGCCCAGATACGCAGTATTTT.

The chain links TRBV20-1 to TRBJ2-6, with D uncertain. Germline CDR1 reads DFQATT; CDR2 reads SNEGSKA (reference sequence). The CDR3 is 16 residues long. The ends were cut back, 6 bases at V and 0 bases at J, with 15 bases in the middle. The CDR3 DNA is TGCAGTGCCCTCTGCCCAGCCAACTCTGGGGCCAACGTCCTGACTTTC. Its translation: CSALCPANSGANVLTF.

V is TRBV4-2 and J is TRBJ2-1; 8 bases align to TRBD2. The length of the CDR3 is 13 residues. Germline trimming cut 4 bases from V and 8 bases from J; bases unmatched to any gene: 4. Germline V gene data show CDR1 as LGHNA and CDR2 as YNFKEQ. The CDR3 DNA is TGTGCCAGCAGCCGAAACGGGGGGGATGAGCAGTTCTTC. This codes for CASSRNGGDEQFF.

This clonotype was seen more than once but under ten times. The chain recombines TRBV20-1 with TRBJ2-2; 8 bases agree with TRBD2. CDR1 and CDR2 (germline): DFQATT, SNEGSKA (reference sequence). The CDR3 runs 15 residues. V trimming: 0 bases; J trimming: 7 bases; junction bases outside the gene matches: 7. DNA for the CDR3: TGCAGTGCTAGAGAGGCTAGCGGGTTTTTCGGGGAGCTGTTTTTT. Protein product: CSAREASGFFGELFF.

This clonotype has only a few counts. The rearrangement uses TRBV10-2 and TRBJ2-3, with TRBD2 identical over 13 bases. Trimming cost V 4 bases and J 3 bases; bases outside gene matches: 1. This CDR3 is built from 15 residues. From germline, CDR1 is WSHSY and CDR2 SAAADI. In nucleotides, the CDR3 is TGCGCCAGCAGTGGGACTAGCGGGGGTACAGATACGCAGTATTTT. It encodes CASSGTSGGTDTQYF.

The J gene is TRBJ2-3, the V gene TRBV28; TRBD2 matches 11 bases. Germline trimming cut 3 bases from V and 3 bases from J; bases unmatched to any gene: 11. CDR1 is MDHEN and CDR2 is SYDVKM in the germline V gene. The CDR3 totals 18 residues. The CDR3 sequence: CASSFLGLAGGGTDTQYF. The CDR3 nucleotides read TGTGCCAGCAGTTTTCTCGGCCTAGCGGGAGGTGGGACAGATACGCAGTATTTT.

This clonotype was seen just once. CDR3 nucleotides: TGTGCCAGCAGCGCACCCGGGACTAGCGGGACCTACGAGCAGTACTTC. Its translation is CASSAPGTSGTYEQYF. This rearrangement joins TRBV7-9 to TRBJ2-7; the match to TRBD2 covers 13 bases. The CDR3 has 16 amino acids. With V trimmed by 5 bases and J by 2 bases, 6 bases remained unmatched. Germline V gene lookup returns CDR1 SEHNR and CDR2 FQNEAQ (reference sequence).

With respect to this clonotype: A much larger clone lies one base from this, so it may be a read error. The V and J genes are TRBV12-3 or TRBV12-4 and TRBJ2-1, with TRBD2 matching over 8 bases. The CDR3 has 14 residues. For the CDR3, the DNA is TGTGCCTCACAGCGGGGGTCCTCCTACAATGAGCAGCTCTTC. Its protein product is CASQRGSSYNEQLF.

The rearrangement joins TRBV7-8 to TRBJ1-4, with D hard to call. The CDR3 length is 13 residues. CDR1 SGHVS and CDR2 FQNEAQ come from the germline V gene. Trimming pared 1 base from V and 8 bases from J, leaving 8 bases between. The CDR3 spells CASSLGVLEKLFF. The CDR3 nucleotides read TGTGCCAGCAGCTTAGGGGTTCTAGAAAAACTGTTTTTT.

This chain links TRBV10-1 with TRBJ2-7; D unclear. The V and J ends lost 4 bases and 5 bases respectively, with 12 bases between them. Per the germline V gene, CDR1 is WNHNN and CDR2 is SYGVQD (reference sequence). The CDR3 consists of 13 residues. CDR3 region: CASSGSPMNEQYF. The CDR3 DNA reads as TGCGCCAGCAGTGGGAGCCCAATGAACGAGCAGTACTTC.